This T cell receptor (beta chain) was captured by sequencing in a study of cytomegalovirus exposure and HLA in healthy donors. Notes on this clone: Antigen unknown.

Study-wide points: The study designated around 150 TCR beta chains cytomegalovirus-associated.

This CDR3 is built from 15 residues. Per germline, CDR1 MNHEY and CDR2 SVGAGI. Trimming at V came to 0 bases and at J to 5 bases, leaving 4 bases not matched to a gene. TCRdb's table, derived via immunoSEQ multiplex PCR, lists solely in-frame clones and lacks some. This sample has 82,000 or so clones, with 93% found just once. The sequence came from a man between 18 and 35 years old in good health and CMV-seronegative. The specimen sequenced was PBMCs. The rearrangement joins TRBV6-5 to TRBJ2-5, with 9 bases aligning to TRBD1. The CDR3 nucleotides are TGTGCCAGCAGTTACTCGGGACAGGGCTACGAGACCCAGTACTTC. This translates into CASSYSGQGYETQYF.